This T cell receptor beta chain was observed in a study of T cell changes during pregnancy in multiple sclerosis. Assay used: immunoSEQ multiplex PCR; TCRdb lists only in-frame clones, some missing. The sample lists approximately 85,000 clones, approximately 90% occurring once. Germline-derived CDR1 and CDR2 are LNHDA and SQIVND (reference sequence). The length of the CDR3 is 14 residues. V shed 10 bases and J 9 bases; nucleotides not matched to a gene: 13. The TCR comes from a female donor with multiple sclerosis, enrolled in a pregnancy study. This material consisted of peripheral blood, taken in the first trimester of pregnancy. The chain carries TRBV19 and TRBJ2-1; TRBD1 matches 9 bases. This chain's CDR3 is CAIQPSTGGGEQFF. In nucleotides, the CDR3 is TGTGCCATCCAACCTTCGACAGGGGGTGGTGAGCAGTTCTTC.